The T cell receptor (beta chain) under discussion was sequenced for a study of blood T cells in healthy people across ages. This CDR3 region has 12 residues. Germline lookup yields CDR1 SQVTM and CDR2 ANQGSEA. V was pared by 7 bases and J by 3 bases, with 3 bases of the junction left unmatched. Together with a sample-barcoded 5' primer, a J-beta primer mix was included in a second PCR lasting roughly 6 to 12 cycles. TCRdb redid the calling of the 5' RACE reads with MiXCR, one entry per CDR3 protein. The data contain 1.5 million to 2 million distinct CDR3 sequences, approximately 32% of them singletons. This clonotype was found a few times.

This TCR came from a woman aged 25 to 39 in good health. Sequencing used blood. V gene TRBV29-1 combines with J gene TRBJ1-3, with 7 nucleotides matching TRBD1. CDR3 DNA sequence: TGCAGCGGACGGGACAGTGGAAACACCATATATTTT. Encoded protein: CSGRDSGNTIYF. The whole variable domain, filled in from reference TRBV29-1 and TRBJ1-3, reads SAVISQKPSRDICQRGTSLTIQCQVDSQVTMMFWYRQQPGQSLTLIATANQGSEATYESGFVIDKFPISRPNLTFSTLTVSNMSPEDSSIYLCSGRDSGNTIYFGEGSWLTVV.